The source of this T cell receptor (beta chain) is a study of cytomegalovirus exposure and HLA in healthy donors. Study summary: The 120 validation repertoires, a later analysis reported, used the same platform as the roughly 700 repertoires from the first cohort. Study conclusions and caveats: According to a subsequent analysis, TCR clusters identified in the first cohort showed a tendency to co-occur across the roughly 130 validation repertoires. There were 160 or so TCR beta chains listed as cytomegalovirus-associated.

The CDR3 loop spans 15 amino acids. The V gene's germline CDR1 is MNHNS and CDR2 SASEGT. V gave up 1 base and J gave up 4 bases; unmatched junction bases: 1. Profiling relied on immunoSEQ multiplex PCR, and the TCRdb table lists in-frame clones only, not all of them. The sample shows about 150,000 clones, approximately 91% of them seen only once. This clone is a singleton in its sample. The antigen is not known. Sequenced material: PBMCs. The receptor was isolated from a man aged 18 to 30 in good health and CMV-seronegative. This chain joins TRBV6-1 and TRBJ2-5; 12 nucleotides align to TRBD2. The CDR3 region has the DNA TGTGCCAGCAGTGAAGAACTAGCGGGAGGAGAGACCCAGTACTTC. This encodes CASSEELAGGETQYF.